These 29 T cell receptor beta chains share one sample of origin, sequenced in a study of blood T cell repertoires in COVID-19. The assay was immunoSEQ multiplex PCR, and TCRdb's table has in-frame clones only and misses some. The sample lists 160,000 or so clones; roughly 87% were seen once. Sequences were obtained from peripheral blood. Receptors originate from a woman in her 70s with acute or convalescent COVID-19.

This clone was recorded a few times. The rearrangement links TRBV7-2 to TRBJ2-3; a weak D match, TRBD2 (8 bases). The CDR3 spans 17 residues. Germline lookup yields CDR1 SGHTA and CDR2 FQGNSA. V was pared by 6 bases and J by 2 bases, with 21 bases between. The CDR3 region has the DNA TGTGCCAGCAGGCGACAGGGCGGGAGGACACACACAGATACGCAGTATTTT. Its protein product is CASRRQGGRTHTDTQYF.

The chain combines TRBV4-1 with TRBJ1-5, with TRBD1 as a possible D gene (5 bases). The germline CDR1 and CDR2 sequences are MGHRA and YSYEKL. The CDR3 is 17 residues long. V was cut by 1 base and J by 4 bases, with 17 bases left in between. CDR3 coding DNA: TGCGCCAGCAGCCAAGGGCGGGGCGGAGGGAAGAATCAGCCCCAGCATTTT. Its translation: CASSQGRGGGKNQPQHF.

The rearrangement uses TRBV7-9 and TRBJ1-1; weak D call: TRBD1 (6 bases). Trimming shortened V by 4 bases and J by 1 base, and 13 bases separated the two germline ends. This CDR3 has 15 amino acids. Germline V gene sequence: CDR1 SEHNR, CDR2 FQNEAQ (reference sequence). CDR3 residues: CASSWADRRNTEAFF. The CDR3 DNA is TGTGCCAGCAGCTGGGCTGACAGGAGGAACACTGAAGCTTTCTTT.

V and J are TRBV18 and TRBJ2-7, with TRBD1 identical over 9 bases. The CDR3 consists of 15 residues. With 5 bases clipped from V and 3 bases from J, the junction kept 8 bases outside the gene matches. Germline V gene sequence: CDR1 KGHSH, CDR2 LQKENI. The CDR3 coding sequence is TGTGCCAGCTCATTTACGGGACAGGGCGACTACGAGCAGTACTTC. Residues: CASSFTGQGDYEQYF.

The chain has TRBV7-2 and TRBJ2-5; a possible D gene is TRBD2 (6 bases). The ends were cut back, 3 bases at V and 5 bases at J, with 16 bases in the middle. CDR1 and CDR2 (germline): SGHTA, FQGNSA. The length of the CDR3 is 15 residues. CDR3 in DNA: TGTGCCAGCAGCTTTGGGGGGATCGGGCGGGAGACCCAGTACTTC. Protein product: CASSFGGIGRETQYF.

The chain joins TRBV4-3 to TRBJ1-4; TRBD1 agrees at 11 bases. After removal of 0 bases from V and 8 bases from J, the junction contained 5 bases not matched to a gene. Germline CDR1 reads LGHNA; CDR2 reads YSLEER. This CDR3 region has 16 residues. Here the CDR3 reads CASSQDPGQGGEKLFF. The CDR3 DNA reads TGCGCCAGCAGCCAAGATCCGGGACAGGGGGGAGAAAAACTGTTTTTT.

CDR3 loop: CASSPMTANTGELFF. The DNA of the CDR3 is TGCGCCAGCAGCCCTATGACAGCGAACACCGGGGAGCTGTTTTTT. V and J are TRBV4-3 and TRBJ2-2; weak D call: TRBD1 (5 bases). The germline gives CDR1 LGHNA, CDR2 YSLEER. The germline V and J ends were trimmed by 4 bases and 0 bases, with 9 bases remaining between them. The CDR3 contains 15 residues.

The rearrangement uses TRBV4-3 and TRBJ2-1, with 7 nucleotides matching TRBD2. Losses at the gene ends were 4 bases for V and 0 bases for J; bases not matched to a gene: 9. The germline CDR1 and CDR2 sequences are LGHNA and YSLEER. This CDR3 is 17 amino acids long. DNA for the CDR3: TGCGCCAGCAGCCGGGGAGGGACGGAGCGCTCCTACAATGAGCAGTTCTTC. Translation gives CASSRGGTERSYNEQFF.

J is TRBJ2-7 and V is TRBV30, with a possible D match to TRBD1 (6 bases). This CDR3 is 13 amino acids long. Trimming took off 2 bases at V and 6 bases at J, with 14 bases between the two ends. Germline CDR1 and CDR2: GTSNPN and SVGIG (reference sequence). CDR3 bases: TGTGCCTGGAGTAAACAGGGTTGGCGCGAGCAGTACTTC. As protein: CAWSKQGWREQYF.

V is TRBV7-9 and J is TRBJ1-3; 8 positions agree with TRBD1. J lost 8 bases, V lost 4 bases, and 10 bases had no gene match. CDR3 size: 15 residues. Germline V lookup: CDR1 SEHNR, CDR2 FQNEAQ (reference sequence). The CDR3 is CASSSGETGVDTIYF. The CDR3 nucleotides read TGTGCCAGCAGCTCCGGGGAGACAGGGGTAGACACCATATATTTT.

This chain uses TRBV24-1 with TRBJ1-2, with D possibly TRBD1 on 5 matching bases. Germline loops: CDR1 KGHDR, CDR2 SFDVKD. CDR3 length: 12 residues. Trimming pared 6 bases from V and 7 bases from J, leaving 11 bases between. CDR3 loop: CATSRGIGGYTF. The CDR3 DNA sequence: TGTGCCACCAGTCGGGGGATCGGTGGCTACACCTTC.

The rearrangement links TRBV24-1 to TRBJ2-1; 8 nucleotides line up with TRBD1. CDR1 is KGHDR, CDR2 SFDVKD, per germline. CDR3 length equals 13 residues. V was clipped by 4 bases and J by 10 bases; unmatched bases: 5. CDR3: CATSDLDRVEQFF. CDR3 nucleotide sequence: TGTGCCACCAGTGACCTGGACAGGGTCGAGCAGTTCTTC.

The V gene is TRBV2, the J gene TRBJ2-5; a weak D match, TRBD2 (6 bases). The CDR3 loop spans 12 amino acids. Germline CDR1 and CDR2: SNHLY and FYNNEI. Trimming removed 11 bases from V and 2 bases from J, with 12 bases in between. The CDR3 reads CASEGIQETQYF. The CDR3, as DNA: TGTGCCTCGGAGGGGATACAAGAGACCCAGTACTTC.

The chain uses TRBV12-3 or TRBV12-4 and TRBJ1-4, with TRBD1 identical over 7 bases. The CDR3 sequence is 13 residues long. The trim removed 10 bases at V and 4 bases at J, leaving 6 bases unmatched. This CDR3 reads CATQTGFNEKLFF. The DNA of the CDR3 is TGTGCCACGCAGACAGGGTTTAATGAAAAACTGTTTTTT.

The CDR3 sequence is CASSPTHQNTEAFF. The DNA for the CDR3 is TGTGCCAGCTCACCAACTCACCAGAACACTGAAGCTTTCTTT. This chain links TRBV18 with TRBJ1-1; no clear D gene. Germline V gene lookup returns CDR1 KGHSH and CDR2 LQKENI. This CDR3 comprises 14 residues. Trimming shortened V by 2 bases and J by 1 base, and 8 bases separated the two germline ends.

The V gene is TRBV24-1, the J gene TRBJ2-3; 10 bases agree with TRBD1. CDR3 length: 13 residues. Looked up from germline, CDR1 is KGHDR and CDR2 is SFDVKD. J lost 6 bases, V lost 9 bases, and 5 bases had no gene match. CDR3 in DNA: TGTGCCACCCGGGACAGGGGTTGGGATACGCAGTATTTT. Translated: CATRDRGWDTQYF.

J is TRBJ2-2 and V is TRBV5-8; 10 bases are a match to TRBD2. The CDR3 spans 15 residues. V lost 4 bases to trimming and J lost 6 bases; unmatched junction nucleotides: 6. Germline V gene data show CDR1 as SGHTS and CDR2 as YDEGEE. In DNA, the CDR3 is TGTGCCAGCAGCGGTATAGCGGGGGGATCCGGGGAGCTGTTTTTT. Protein product: CASSGIAGGSGELFF.

The CDR3 DNA follows: TGCGCCAGCAGCCCGGACAGGACTGAAGCTTTCTTT. As protein: CASSPDRTEAFF. V gene TRBV5-1 combines with J gene TRBJ1-1; 7 bases fit TRBD1. The V and J ends lost 4 bases and 5 bases, in that order; junction bases with no gene match: 2. Germline CDR1 is SGHRS and CDR2 is YFSETQ. The CDR3 has 12 residues.

This clone appeared a single time. The chain links TRBV11-2 to TRBJ2-7; possible D gene TRBD2, 5 bases. Germline values: CDR1 SGHAT, CDR2 FQNNGV. The V and J ends lost 3 bases and 2 bases respectively, with 11 bases between them. This CDR3 contains 14 residues. The CDR3 DNA sequence: TGTGCCAGCAGCTTTTTGGCCGGGGCCTACGAGCAGTACTTC. Translating gives CASSFLAGAYEQYF.

This chain links TRBV7-3 with TRBJ2-1, with a weak D call TRBD2 (7 bases). V was shortened by 4 bases and J by 2 bases, with 12 bases between the two germline ends. CDR1 is SGHTA, CDR2 FQGTGA, per germline. This CDR3 spans 15 amino acids. CDR3 in amino acids: CASSSLGGPYNEQFF. The CDR3 nucleotides are TGTGCCAGCAGCTCCCTCGGGGGGCCCTACAATGAGCAGTTCTTC.

This clone occurred a few times. The chain links TRBV5-1 to TRBJ2-7; 7 positions match TRBD1. This CDR3 is built from 13 residues. Germline-derived CDR1 and CDR2 are SGHRS and YFSETQ. Trimming at V came to 0 bases and at J to 8 bases, leaving 5 bases not matched to a gene. The CDR3 region has the DNA TGCGCCAGCAGCTTGGCAACAGGGGAGCAGCAGTACTTC. Its translation is CASSLATGEQQYF.

The chain employs TRBV18 and TRBJ1-6, with no clear D. The CDR3 has 15 residues. V was clipped by 3 bases and J by 7 bases, with 13 bases between them. Per the germline V gene, CDR1 is KGHSH and CDR2 is LQKENI. The CDR3 region has the DNA TGTGCCAGCTCACCCTATGAACTCCGGAATTCACCCCTCCACTTT. It is translated as CASSPYELRNSPLHF.

The chain links TRBV2 to TRBJ1-5; D is possibly TRBD1 (6 bases). The germline gives CDR1 SNHLY, CDR2 FYNNEI. V lost 6 bases, J lost 4 bases, and 13 bases lay in between. The CDR3 loop spans 14 amino acids. The CDR3 is CASSSDRINQPQHF. As DNA, the CDR3 is TGTGCCAGCAGCTCTGACAGGATTAATCAGCCCCAGCATTTT.

This clone was observed a single time. V usage is TRBV7-9 and J usage is TRBJ1-3; D ambiguous. CDR1 is SEHNR and CDR2 is FQNEAQ in the germline V gene (reference sequence). This CDR3 region has 14 residues. V lost 5 bases and J 8 bases, leaving 16 bases between the germline ends. This chain's CDR3 is CASSPGTSGDTIYF. The CDR3 DNA reads TGTGCCAGCAGCCCTGGTACGTCCGGGGACACCATATATTTT.

This sequence joins TRBV11-3 and TRBJ2-1, with 14 positions matching TRBD2. Germline V gene data show CDR1 as SGHNT and CDR2 as YENEEA. Trimming removed 5 bases from V and 4 bases from J; junction bases left unmatched: 7. The CDR3 is 17 amino acids. CDR3 sequence: CASSKTSGRDGYNEQFF. The CDR3 DNA sequence: TGTGCCAGCAGCAAGACTAGCGGGAGGGATGGGTACAATGAGCAGTTCTTC.

The CDR3 spells CASSPGAGQGDFRWREQYF. The CDR3 region has the DNA TGTGCCAGCAGCCCGGGGGCGGGACAGGGCGATTTTCGGTGGAGGGAGCAGTACTTC. The V and J genes are TRBV7-8 and TRBJ2-7, with 9 bases lining up with TRBD1. Losses at the gene ends were 5 bases for V and 7 bases for J; bases not matched to a gene: 24. CDR1 and CDR2 (germline): SGHVS, FQNEAQ. The CDR3 totals 19 residues.

CDR3 loop: CASSTGQGSTGELFF. The CDR3, as DNA: TGTGCCAGCAGTACAGGACAGGGGAGTACCGGGGAGCTGTTTTTT. This chain links TRBV6-4 with TRBJ2-2; TRBD1 matches 9 bases. Per germline, CDR1 MRHNA and CDR2 SNTAGT. The CDR3 extends over 15 amino acids. The trim removed 5 bases at V and 5 bases at J, leaving 6 bases unmatched.

V is TRBV10-1 and J is TRBJ1-5, with D perhaps matching TRBD1 (6 bases). The CDR3 has 12 amino acids. Germline V gene lookup returns CDR1 WNHNN and CDR2 SYGVQD (reference sequence). The V and J ends lost 8 bases and 4 bases respectively, with 9 bases between them. CDR3 nucleotides: TGCGCCAGCGAGGGGGAGAATCAGCCCCAGCATTTT. Amino acid sequence: CASEGENQPQHF.

The rearrangement joins TRBV5-4 to TRBJ2-3; TRBD2 matches 10 bases. With V trimmed by 3 bases and J by 2 bases, 3 bases remained unmatched. CDR1 is SGHNT and CDR2 is YYREEE in the germline V gene (reference sequence). The CDR3 spans 15 residues. DNA of the CDR3: TGTGCCAGCAGCTATAGCGGGGGGAACACAGATACGCAGTATTTT. Amino acid sequence: CASSYSGGNTDTQYF. The full variable domain, rest sourced from reference TRBV5-4 and TRBJ2-3, is ETGVTQSPTHLIKTRGQQVTLRCSSQSGHNTVSWYQQALGQGPQFIFQYYREEENGRGNFPPRFSGLQFPNYSSELNVNALELDDSALYLCASSYSGGNTDTQYFGPGTRLTVL.